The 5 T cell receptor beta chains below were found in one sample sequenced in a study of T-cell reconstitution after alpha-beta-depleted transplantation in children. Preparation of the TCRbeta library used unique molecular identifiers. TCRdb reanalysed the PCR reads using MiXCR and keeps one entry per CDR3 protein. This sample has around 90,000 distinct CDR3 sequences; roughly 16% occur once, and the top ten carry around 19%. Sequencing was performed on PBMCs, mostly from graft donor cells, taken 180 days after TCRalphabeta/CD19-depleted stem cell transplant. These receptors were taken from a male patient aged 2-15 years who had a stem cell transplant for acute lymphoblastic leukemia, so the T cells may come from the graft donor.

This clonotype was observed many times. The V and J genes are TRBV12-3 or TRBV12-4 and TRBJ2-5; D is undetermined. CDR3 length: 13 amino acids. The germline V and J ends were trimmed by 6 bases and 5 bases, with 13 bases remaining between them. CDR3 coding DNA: TGTGCCAGCAGCCCAGCCTACCGGGAGACCCAGTACTTC. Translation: CASSPAYRETQYF.

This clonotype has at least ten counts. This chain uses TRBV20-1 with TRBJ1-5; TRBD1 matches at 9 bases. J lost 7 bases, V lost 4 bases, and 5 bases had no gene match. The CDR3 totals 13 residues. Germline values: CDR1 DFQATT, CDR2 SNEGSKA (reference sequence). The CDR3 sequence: CSATGQGDQPQHF. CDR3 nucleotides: TGCAGTGCTACGGGACAGGGTGACCAGCCCCAGCATTTT.

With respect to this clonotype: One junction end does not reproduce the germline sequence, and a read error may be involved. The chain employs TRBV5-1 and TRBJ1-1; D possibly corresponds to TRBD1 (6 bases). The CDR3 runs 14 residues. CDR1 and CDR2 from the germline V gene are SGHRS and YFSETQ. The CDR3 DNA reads TGCGCCAGCAGCTTCGGACAGTTGAACGCTGAAGCTTTCTTT. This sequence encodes CASSFGQLNAEAFF.

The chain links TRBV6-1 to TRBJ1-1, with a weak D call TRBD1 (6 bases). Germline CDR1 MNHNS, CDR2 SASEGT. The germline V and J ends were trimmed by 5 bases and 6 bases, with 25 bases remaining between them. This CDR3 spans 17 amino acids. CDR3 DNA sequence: TGTGCCAGCAGTAGCCAATTCGGGGGGCTTTCGGTCGCTGAAGCTTTCTTT. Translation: CASSSQFGGLSVAEAFF.

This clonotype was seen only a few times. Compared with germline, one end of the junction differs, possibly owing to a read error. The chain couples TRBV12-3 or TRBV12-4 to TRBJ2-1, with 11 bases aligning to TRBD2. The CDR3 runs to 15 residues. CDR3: CASSLAGGHFNEQFF. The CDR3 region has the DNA TGTGCCAGCAGCTTAGCGGGGGGGCATTTCAATGAGCAGTTCTTC.